These 30 T cell receptor beta chains originate from one sample sequenced in a study of T cell changes during pregnancy in multiple sclerosis. This table comes from immunoSEQ multiplex PCR, and its TCRdb copy is limited to in-frame clones, with some not included. The data hold about 59,000 clones, with approximately 92% observed a single time. Material: CD4+ T cells from peripheral blood mononuclear cells, obtained before pregnancy. These receptor sequences come from a female donor with multiple sclerosis, enrolled in a pregnancy study.

The chain has TRBV20-1 and TRBJ2-3; D not certain. Deletions cut 4 bases from V and 9 bases from J, with 11 bases between. The CDR3 sequence is 11 residues long. Germline-derived CDR1 and CDR2 are DFQATT and SNEGSKA (reference sequence). This chain's CDR3 is CSAIGRGTQYF. For the CDR3, the DNA is TGCAGTGCTATCGGTCGAGGAACGCAGTATTTT.

This chain links TRBV27 with TRBJ2-2; TRBD1 matches 9 bases. The J segment lost 7 bases and the V segment lost 4 bases, leaving 4 bases of the junction unmatched. The CDR3 totals 14 residues. Germline V gene data show CDR1 as MNHEY and CDR2 as SMNVEV (reference sequence). The CDR3: CASSSNRGLGELFF. The CDR3 region has the DNA TGTGCCAGCAGTTCCAACAGGGGGCTCGGGGAGCTGTTTTTT.

This clone was seen once. The V gene is TRBV7-2, the J gene TRBJ2-3, with D hard to call. Trimming removed 4 bases at V and 2 bases at J, with 7 bases between. This CDR3 has 13 residues. CDR1 is SGHTA, CDR2 FQGNSA, per germline. CDR3 DNA sequence: TGTGCCAGCAGCTCCCTATACACAGATACGCAGTATTTT. Its protein is CASSSLYTDTQYF.

The genes are TRBV5-1 and TRBJ2-2; 11 nucleotides agree with TRBD2. CDR1 is SGHRS, CDR2 YFSETQ, per germline. The junction had 11 bases not matched to a gene; V was cut back by 6 bases and J by 4 bases. The CDR3 length is 17 residues. The CDR3 DNA reads TGCGCCAGCAAGGAGGGGAGGACTAGCGGGTTCACCGGGGAGCTGTTTTTT. Translation: CASKEGRTSGFTGELFF.

CDR3 sequence reads: CASSLAGQASSEAFF. The DNA of the CDR3 is TGTGCCAGCAGCTTAGCGGGGCAAGCTTCATCTGAAGCTTTCTTT. The rearrangement joins TRBV7-2 to TRBJ1-1; D is possibly TRBD1 (5 bases). CDR1 is SGHTA, CDR2 FQGNSA, per germline. The CDR3 has 15 residues. The V and J ends lost 0 bases and 6 bases respectively, with 14 bases between them. Full variable domain (remainder filled in from reference TRBV7-2 and TRBJ1-1): GAGVSQSPSNKVTEKGKDVELRCDPISGHTALYWYRQSLGQGLEFLIYFQGNSAPDKSGLPSDRFSAERTGGSVSTLTIQRTQQEDSAVYLCASSLAGQASSEAFFGQGTRLTVV.

The CDR3 reads CASSYEEETQYF. In nucleotides, the CDR3 is TGTGCCAGCAGTTACGAGGAAGAGACCCAGTACTTC. The V call is TRBV6-6, the J call TRBJ2-5; D is ambiguous. The germline V gene has CDR1 MNHNY and CDR2 SVGAGI (reference sequence). V gave up 2 bases and J gave up 3 bases, with 4 bases separating them. This CDR3 contains 12 residues.

The J gene is TRBJ2-7, the V gene TRBV13, with a possible D match to TRBD2 (6 bases). V was shortened by 1 base and J by 0 bases, with 19 bases between the two germline ends. This CDR3 contains 18 residues. Germline V CDR1 and CDR2: PRHDT, FYEKMQ (reference sequence). The CDR3 coding sequence is TGTGCCAGCAGCTTAGAAAGAAGGGACTCACGGAGCTCCTACGAGCAGTACTTC. Its protein product is CASSLERRDSRSSYEQYF.

This chain links TRBV5-1 with TRBJ2-7; no clear D gene. The CDR3 is 14 residues long. V was clipped by 0 bases and J by 3 bases, with 10 bases between them. Germline CDR1 is SGHRS and CDR2 is YFSETQ. CDR3 DNA sequence: TGCGCCAGCAGCTTGGTTTCTACTTTCTACGAGCAGTACTTC. It codes for CASSLVSTFYEQYF.

The CDR3 here is CASSLYELAKNIQYF. CDR3 nucleotides: TGTGCCAGCTCACTCTACGAATTAGCCAAAAACATTCAGTACTTC. The chain links TRBV18 to TRBJ2-4; D ambiguous. Trimming left V 4 bases short and J 0 bases short, with 10 bases between. Per the germline V gene, CDR1 is KGHSH and CDR2 is LQKENI. CDR3 length equals 15 residues.

The V gene is TRBV10-3, the J gene TRBJ2-3; 7 nucleotides agree with TRBD1. The CDR3 length is 14 residues. Germline loops: CDR1 ENHRY, CDR2 SYGVKD. J was trimmed by 1 base and V by 6 bases; bases with no gene match: 4. The DNA of the CDR3 is TGTGCCATCAGGGGAAGGGGGCGCACAGATACGCAGTATTTT. Its protein product is CAIRGRGRTDTQYF.

In nucleotides, the CDR3 is TGTGCCAGCAGACGGGACTCCTCCTACAATGAGCAGTTCTTC. This gives the protein CASRRDSSYNEQFF. This rearrangement joins TRBV2 to TRBJ2-1; tentatively, D is TRBD2 (6 bases). Looked up from germline, CDR1 is SNHLY and CDR2 is FYNNEI. The CDR3 length is 14 residues. V shed 6 bases and J shed 0 bases, with 9 bases lying between them.

This chain joins TRBV19 and TRBJ2-1; 11 bases map to TRBD2. V was clipped by 8 bases and J by 5 bases; unmatched bases: 8. The CDR3 is 15 residues long. The V gene's germline CDR1 is LNHDA and CDR2 SQIVND (reference sequence). The CDR3, as DNA: TGTGCCAGTCAAGCCATAGCGGGAGGGCACAATGAGCAGTTCTTC. It is translated as CASQAIAGGHNEQFF.

The chain is built from TRBV19 and TRBJ1-1; D remains unclear. The CDR3 covers 16 residues. Deletions cut 1 base from V and 3 bases from J, with 15 bases between. Germline V gene sequence: CDR1 LNHDA, CDR2 SQIVND (reference sequence). Written as DNA, the CDR3 is TGTGCCAGTAGTATAGGTCCCAAGGCGAGGGACACTGAAGCTTTCTTT. Translating gives CASSIGPKARDTEAFF.

The CDR3 coding sequence is TGTGCCAGACCGGGACAGAAAGAGACCCAGTACTTC. It encodes CARPGQKETQYF. V is TRBV28 and J is TRBJ2-5; TRBD1 matches at 7 bases. There are 12 residues in the CDR3. CDR1 and CDR2 from the germline V gene are MDHEN and SYDVKM. J lost 3 bases, V lost 9 bases, and 4 bases had no gene match.

The chain carries TRBV19 and TRBJ1-2; tentatively, D is TRBD1 (5 bases). The V end was cut by 8 bases, the J end by 4 bases, with 14 bases between. The CDR3 has 13 residues. Germline V CDR1 and CDR2: LNHDA, SQIVND (reference sequence). CDR3 sequence: CASQPTAIYGYTF. In DNA form, the CDR3 reads TGTGCCAGTCAACCGACAGCGATCTATGGCTACACCTTC.

The J gene is TRBJ2-7, the V gene TRBV6-1; D remains ambiguous. V dropped 0 bases and J dropped 3 bases, with 9 bases sitting between them. The CDR3 runs 14 residues. Germline CDR1 is MNHNS and CDR2 is SASEGT. The CDR3 sequence is CASSEALADYEQYF. In DNA, the CDR3 is TGTGCCAGCAGTGAAGCTTTAGCAGACTACGAGCAGTACTTC.

The V and J genes are TRBV25-1 and TRBJ2-1; 8 positions agree with TRBD1. The CDR3 has 16 residues. CDR1 and CDR2 (germline): MGHDK, SYGVNS. The V segment lost 3 bases and the J segment 4 bases; nucleotides outside the gene matches: 8. CDR3 protein: CASSDSDRALYNEQFF. The CDR3 bases are TGTGCCAGCAGTGACTCGGACAGGGCGTTATACAATGAGCAGTTCTTC.

The sample holds a few counts of this clone. The CDR3 region has the DNA TGTGCCAGTAGTGTGTCCGGGACAGGGGCAAGGAGTGGGACTGAAGCTTTCTTT. Translating it yields CASSVSGTGARSGTEAFF. The rearrangement links TRBV19 to TRBJ1-1, with 10 bases fitting TRBD1. Germline CDR1 and CDR2: LNHDA and SQIVND (reference sequence). This CDR3 spans 18 amino acids. The V gene end was trimmed by 5 bases and the J gene end by 5 bases; junction bases not matched to a gene: 17.

The genes are TRBV6-5 and TRBJ1-1; D call uncertain. V lost 2 bases and J 0 bases, leaving 7 bases between the germline ends. The CDR3 totals 14 residues. CDR1 is MNHEY, CDR2 SVGAGI, per germline. The CDR3 region has the DNA TGTGCCAGCAGTTACACAAAGATGAACACTGAAGCTTTCTTT. Encoded protein: CASSYTKMNTEAFF.

This chain connects TRBV5-1 to TRBJ2-1, with 8 bases matching TRBD2. In germline, CDR1 is SGHRS, CDR2 YFSETQ. With V trimmed by 4 bases and J by 7 bases, 4 bases remained unmatched. The CDR3 covers 13 residues. CDR3 loop: CASSPGRGNEQFF. CDR3 sequence (DNA): TGCGCCAGCAGCCCCGGGAGGGGGAATGAGCAGTTCTTC.

V and J are TRBV19 and TRBJ1-1; tentative D call: TRBD1 (6 bases). In germline, CDR1 is LNHDA, CDR2 SQIVND (reference sequence). Trimming removed 7 bases at V and 6 bases at J, with 24 bases between. CDR3 length equals 16 residues. The CDR3 sequence is CASTRQARLVGAEAFF. CDR3 nucleotides: TGTGCCAGTACCCGACAGGCACGTCTCGTCGGGGCTGAAGCTTTCTTT.

This chain connects TRBV7-6 to TRBJ2-2; tentative D call: TRBD1 (5 bases). CDR1 is SGHVS, CDR2 FNYEAQ, per germline. The length of the CDR3 is 16 residues. Deletions cut 5 bases from V and 1 base from J, with 14 bases between. CDR3 in amino acids: CASSSFAGLNTGELFF. The CDR3, as DNA: TGTGCCAGCAGCAGCTTTGCAGGGTTGAACACCGGGGAGCTGTTTTTT.

This chain links TRBV7-2 with TRBJ2-5; perhaps TRBD2 as D (5 bases). V lost 4 bases to trimming and J lost 5 bases, with 14 bases between them. This CDR3 comprises 14 residues. CDR1 is SGHTA and CDR2 is FQGNSA in the germline V gene. The CDR3 sequence: CASSSGLKEETQYF. The CDR3 DNA reads TGTGCCAGCAGCTCCGGACTCAAGGAGGAGACCCAGTACTTC.

This chain connects TRBV7-3 to TRBJ2-5; 7 bases map to TRBD2. The germline V gene has CDR1 SGHTA and CDR2 FQGTGA. This CDR3 comprises 17 residues. V lost 2 bases, J lost 1 base, and 10 bases stayed unmatched. As DNA, the CDR3 is TGTGCCAGCAGCTTAGGGTCCGGGGCTAGCGGCCAAGAGACCCAGTACTTC. Residues: CASSLGSGASGQETQYF.

The genes are TRBV9 and TRBJ2-7; no reliable D call. The germline V and J ends were trimmed by 3 bases and 3 bases, with 10 bases remaining between them. The CDR3 length is 13 residues. Germline V gene sequence: CDR1 SGDLS, CDR2 YYNGEE. CDR3 residues: CASSGTEFYEQYF. The CDR3 nucleotides read TGTGCCAGCAGCGGTACAGAGTTCTACGAGCAGTACTTC.

The V and J genes are TRBV10-3 and TRBJ2-5; D is perhaps TRBD2 (6 bases). This CDR3 spans 13 amino acids. Germline V gene sequence: CDR1 ENHRY, CDR2 SYGVKD. Trimming shortened V by 4 bases and J by 5 bases, and 11 bases separated the two germline ends. The CDR3 loop is CAISAPGLETQYF. CDR3 DNA sequence: TGTGCCATCAGTGCCCCGGGACTGGAGACCCAGTACTTC.

V usage is TRBV7-2 and J usage is TRBJ1-2, with D uncertain. The CDR3 is 13 residues long. V lost 1 base, J lost 3 bases, and 6 bases lay in between. CDR1 and CDR2 from the germline V gene are SGHTA and FQGNSA. CDR3 protein: CASSLESDYGYTF. CDR3 nucleotides: TGTGCCAGCAGCTTAGAATCAGACTATGGCTACACCTTC. Based on the CDR3 plus reference TRBV7-2 and TRBJ1-2, the full variable domain is GAGVSQSPSNKVTEKGKDVELRCDPISGHTALYWYRQSLGQGLEFLIYFQGNSAPDKSGLPSDRFSAERTGGSVSTLTIQRTQQEDSAVYLCASSLESDYGYTFGSGTRLTVV.

This clone was observed once. The chain recombines TRBV11-2 with TRBJ2-7; D remains ambiguous. The CDR3 runs to 15 residues. Germline loops: CDR1 SGHAT, CDR2 FQNNGV. Trimming cost V 3 bases and J 1 base, with 13 bases left between them. CDR3 loop: CASSLSRVASYEQYF. The CDR3 nucleotides are TGTGCCAGCAGCTTGTCTAGAGTGGCGTCCTACGAGCAGTACTTC.

The rearrangement uses TRBV10-1 and TRBJ2-7, with 8 bases lining up with TRBD2. Trimming at V came to 2 bases and at J to 7 bases, leaving 13 bases not matched to a gene. Germline V CDR1 and CDR2: WNHNN, SYGVQD (reference sequence). The CDR3 is 16 residues long. The CDR3: CASSEAQRETLREQYF. For the CDR3, the DNA is TGCGCCAGCAGTGAGGCCCAGCGGGAGACCCTTAGGGAGCAGTACTTC.

This clone was seen just once. The gene calls are TRBV28 and TRBJ1-5; TRBD1 might be the D (6 bases). V was clipped by 6 bases and J by 4 bases, with 13 bases between them. This CDR3 has 14 residues. Germline CDR1 MDHEN, CDR2 SYDVKM. CDR3 sequence: CASSLDRVNQPQHF. DNA for the CDR3: TGTGCCAGCAGCTTGGACAGAGTGAATCAGCCCCAGCATTTT.